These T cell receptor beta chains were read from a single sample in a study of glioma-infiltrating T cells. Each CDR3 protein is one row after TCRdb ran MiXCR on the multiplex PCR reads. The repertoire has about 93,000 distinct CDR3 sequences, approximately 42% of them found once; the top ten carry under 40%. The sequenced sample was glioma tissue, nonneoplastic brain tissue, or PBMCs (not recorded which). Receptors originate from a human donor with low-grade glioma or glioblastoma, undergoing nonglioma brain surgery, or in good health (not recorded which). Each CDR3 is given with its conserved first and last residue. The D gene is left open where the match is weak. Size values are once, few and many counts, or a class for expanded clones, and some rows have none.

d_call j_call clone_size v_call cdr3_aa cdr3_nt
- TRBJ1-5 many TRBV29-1 CSVGGAEQPQHF TGCAGCGTTGGAGGGGCTGAGCAGCCCCAGCATTTT
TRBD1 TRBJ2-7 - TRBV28 CASSFETGGKYF TGTGCCAGTAGTTTTGAAACAGGGGGCAAGTACTTC
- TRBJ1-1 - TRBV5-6 CASSLARNTGAFF TGTGCCAGCAGCTTGGCTAGGAACACTGGAGCTTTCTTT
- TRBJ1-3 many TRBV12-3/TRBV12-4 CASSLVGRSAGNTIYF TGTGCCAGCAGTTTGGTGGGTCGTAGTGCTGGAAACACCATATATTTT
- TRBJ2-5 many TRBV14 CASSRGLQETQYF TGTGCCAGCAGCCGAGGGCTCCAAGAGACCCAGTACTTC
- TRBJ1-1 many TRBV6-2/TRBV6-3 CASSSLQGQNTEAFF TGTGCCAGCAGTTCCCTACAAGGGCAGAACACTGAAGCTTTCTTT
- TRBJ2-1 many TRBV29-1 CSGLAEGNEQFF TGCAGCGGCTTAGCAGAAGGGAATGAGCAGTTCTTC
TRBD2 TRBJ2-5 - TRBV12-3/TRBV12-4 CASIPGTSGKETQYF TGTGCCAGCATCCCTGGGACTAGCGGGAAGGAGACCCAGTACTTC
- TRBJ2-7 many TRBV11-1 CASTRGTPSYEQYF TGTGCCAGCACCCGGGGGACACCATCCTACGAGCAGTACTTC
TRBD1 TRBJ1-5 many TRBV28 CASSDRGIDNQPQHF TGTGCCAGCAGTGACAGGGGGATTGACAATCAGCCCCAGCATTTT